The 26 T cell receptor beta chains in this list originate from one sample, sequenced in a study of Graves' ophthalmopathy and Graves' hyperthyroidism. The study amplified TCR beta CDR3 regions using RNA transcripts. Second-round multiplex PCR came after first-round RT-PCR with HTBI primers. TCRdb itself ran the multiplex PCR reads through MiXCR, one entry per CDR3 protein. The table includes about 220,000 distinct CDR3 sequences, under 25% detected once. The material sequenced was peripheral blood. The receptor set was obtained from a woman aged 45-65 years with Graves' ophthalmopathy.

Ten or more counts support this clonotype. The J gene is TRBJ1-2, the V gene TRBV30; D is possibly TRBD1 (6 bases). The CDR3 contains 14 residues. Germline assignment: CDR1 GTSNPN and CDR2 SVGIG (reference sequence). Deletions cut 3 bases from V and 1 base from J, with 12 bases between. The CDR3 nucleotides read TGTGCCTGGAGGGGTAGGGGGGTTAACTATGGCTACACCTTC. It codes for CAWRGRGVNYGYTF.

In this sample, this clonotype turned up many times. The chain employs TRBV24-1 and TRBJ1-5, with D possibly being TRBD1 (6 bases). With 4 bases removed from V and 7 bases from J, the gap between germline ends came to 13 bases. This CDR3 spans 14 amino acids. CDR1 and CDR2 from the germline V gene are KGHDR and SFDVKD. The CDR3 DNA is TGTGCCACCAGTGACACAGGGAGAGGACAGCCCCAGCATTTT. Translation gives CATSDTGRGQPQHF.

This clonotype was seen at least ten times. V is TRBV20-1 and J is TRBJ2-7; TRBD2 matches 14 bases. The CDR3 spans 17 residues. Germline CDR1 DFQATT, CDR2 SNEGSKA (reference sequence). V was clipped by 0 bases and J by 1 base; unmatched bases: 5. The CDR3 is CSARDGTSGSRSYEQYF. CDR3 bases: TGCAGTGCTAGAGATGGGACTAGCGGGAGTAGGTCCTACGAGCAGTACTTC.

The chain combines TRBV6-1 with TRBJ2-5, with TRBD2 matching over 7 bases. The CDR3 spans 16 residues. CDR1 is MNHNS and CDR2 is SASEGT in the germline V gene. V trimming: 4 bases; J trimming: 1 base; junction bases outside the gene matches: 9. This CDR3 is CASSVWEGLVQETQYF. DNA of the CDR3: TGTGCCAGCAGTGTTTGGGAGGGATTGGTCCAAGAGACCCAGTACTTC.

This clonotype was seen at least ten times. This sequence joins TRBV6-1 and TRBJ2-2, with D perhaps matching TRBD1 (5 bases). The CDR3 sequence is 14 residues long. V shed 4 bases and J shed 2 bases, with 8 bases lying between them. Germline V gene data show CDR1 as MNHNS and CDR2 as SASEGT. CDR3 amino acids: CASSGQLNTGELFF. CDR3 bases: TGTGCCAGCAGTGGACAGCTAAACACCGGGGAGCTGTTTTTT.

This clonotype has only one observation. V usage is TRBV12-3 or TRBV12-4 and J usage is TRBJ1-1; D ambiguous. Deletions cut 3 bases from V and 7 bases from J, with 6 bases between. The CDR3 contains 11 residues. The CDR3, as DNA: TGTGCCAGCAGTTTTAACCGTGAAGCTTTCTTT. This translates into CASSFNREAFF.

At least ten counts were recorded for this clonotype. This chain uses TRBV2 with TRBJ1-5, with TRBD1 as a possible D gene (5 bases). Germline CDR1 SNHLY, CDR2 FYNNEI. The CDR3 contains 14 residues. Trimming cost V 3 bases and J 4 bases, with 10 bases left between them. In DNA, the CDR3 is TGTGCCAGCAGTGAGTCCAGGGTAAATCAGCCCCAGCATTTT. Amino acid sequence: CASSESRVNQPQHF.

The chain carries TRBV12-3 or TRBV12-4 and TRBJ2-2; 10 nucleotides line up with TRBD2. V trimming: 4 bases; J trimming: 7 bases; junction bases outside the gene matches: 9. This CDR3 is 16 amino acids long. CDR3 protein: CASSSRTSGVDGELFF. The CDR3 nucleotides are TGTGCCAGCAGTTCACGGACTAGCGGAGTTGACGGGGAGCTGTTTTTT.

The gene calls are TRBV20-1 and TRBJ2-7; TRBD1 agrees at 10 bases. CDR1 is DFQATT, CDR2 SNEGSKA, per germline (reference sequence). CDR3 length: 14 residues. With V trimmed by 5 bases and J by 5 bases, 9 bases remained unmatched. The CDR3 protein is CSAGRQGAIHEQYF. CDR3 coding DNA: TGCAGTGCTGGGAGACAGGGGGCTATCCACGAGCAGTACTTC.

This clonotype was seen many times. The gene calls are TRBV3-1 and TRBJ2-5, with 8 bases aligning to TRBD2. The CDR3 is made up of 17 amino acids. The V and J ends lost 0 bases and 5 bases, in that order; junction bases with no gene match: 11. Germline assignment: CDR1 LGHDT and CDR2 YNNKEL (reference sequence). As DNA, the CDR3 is TGTGCCAGCAGCCAAGATTCGGCAGCGGGAGCGATGGAGACCCAGTACTTC. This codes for CASSQDSAAGAMETQYF.

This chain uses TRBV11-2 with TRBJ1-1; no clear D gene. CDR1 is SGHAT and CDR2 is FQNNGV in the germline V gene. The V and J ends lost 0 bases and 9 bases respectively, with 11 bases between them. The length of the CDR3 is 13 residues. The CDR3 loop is CASSLDQILKAFF. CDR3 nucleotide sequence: TGTGCCAGCAGCTTAGACCAGATTTTAAAAGCTTTCTTT.

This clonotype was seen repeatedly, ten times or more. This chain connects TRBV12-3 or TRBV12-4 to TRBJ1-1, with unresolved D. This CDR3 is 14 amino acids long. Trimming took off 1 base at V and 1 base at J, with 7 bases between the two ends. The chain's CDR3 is CASSLGRRNTEAFF. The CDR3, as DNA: TGTGCCAGCAGTTTAGGACGGAGGAACACTGAAGCTTTCTTT.

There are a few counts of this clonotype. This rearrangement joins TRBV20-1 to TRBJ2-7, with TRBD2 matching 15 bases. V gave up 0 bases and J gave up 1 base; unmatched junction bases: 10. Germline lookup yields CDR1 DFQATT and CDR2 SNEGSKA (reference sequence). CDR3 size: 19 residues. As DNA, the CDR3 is TGCAGTGCTAGAGACCCGCGAGGGACTAGCGGGAGGACTTCCTACGAGCAGTACTTC. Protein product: CSARDPRGTSGRTSYEQYF.

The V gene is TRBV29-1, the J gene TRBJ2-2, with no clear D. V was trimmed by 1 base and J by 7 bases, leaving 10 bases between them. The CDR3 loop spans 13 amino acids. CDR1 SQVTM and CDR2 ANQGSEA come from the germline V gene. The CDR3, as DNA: TGCAGCGTTGAAGTTTATAGGCACGGGGAGCTGTTTTTT. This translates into CSVEVYRHGELFF.

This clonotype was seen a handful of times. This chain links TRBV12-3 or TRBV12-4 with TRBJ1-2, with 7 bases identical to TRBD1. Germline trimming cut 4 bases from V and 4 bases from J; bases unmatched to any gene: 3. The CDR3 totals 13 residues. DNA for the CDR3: TGTGCCAGCAGTTGGACAGGATTCTATGGCTACACCTTC. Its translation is CASSWTGFYGYTF.

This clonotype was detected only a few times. The CDR3 is CASSPGSGADNSPLHF. The CDR3 DNA is TGCGCCAGCAGCCCCGGATCAGGGGCAGATAATTCACCCCTCCACTTT. This chain joins TRBV5-1 and TRBJ1-6, with D possibly matching TRBD1 (6 bases). The CDR3 covers 16 residues. With 4 bases removed from V and 5 bases from J, the gap between germline ends came to 16 bases. Per germline, CDR1 SGHRS and CDR2 YFSETQ.

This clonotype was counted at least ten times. The CDR3 loop reads CASSSNPGTGKGTEAFF. The CDR3, as DNA: TGTGCCAGCAGTTCCAACCCCGGGACAGGGAAAGGCACTGAAGCTTTCTTT. The chain has TRBV28 and TRBJ1-1; 9 bases agree with TRBD1. The germline CDR1 and CDR2 sequences are MDHEN and SYDVKM. The V gene end was trimmed by 4 bases and the J gene end by 4 bases; junction bases not matched to a gene: 13. The CDR3 totals 17 residues.

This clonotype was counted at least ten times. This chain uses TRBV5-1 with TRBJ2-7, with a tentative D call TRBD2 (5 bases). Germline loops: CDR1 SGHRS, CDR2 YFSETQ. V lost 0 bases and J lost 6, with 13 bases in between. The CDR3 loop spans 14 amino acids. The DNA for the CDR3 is TGCGCCAGCAGCTTGGTAGGCGGAGAGGGCGAGCAGTACTTC. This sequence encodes CASSLVGGEGEQYF.

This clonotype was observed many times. The CDR3 nucleotides read TGTGCCAGCAGTGGACGATTCACAGCGAACACTGAAGCTTTCTTT. This gives the protein CASSGRFTANTEAFF. This chain links TRBV2 with TRBJ1-1; D is unclear. Germline CDR1 is SNHLY and CDR2 is FYNNEI. The V end lost 4 bases, the J end lost 1 base, and 13 bases lay between the germline ends. The CDR3 extends over 15 amino acids.

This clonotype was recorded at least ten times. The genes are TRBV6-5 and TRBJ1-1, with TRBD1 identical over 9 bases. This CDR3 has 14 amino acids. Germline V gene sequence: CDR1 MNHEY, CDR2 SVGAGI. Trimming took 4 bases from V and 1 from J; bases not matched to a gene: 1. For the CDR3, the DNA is TGTGCCAGCAGTTGGACAGGGGCGAACACTGAAGCTTTCTTT. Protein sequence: CASSWTGANTEAFF.

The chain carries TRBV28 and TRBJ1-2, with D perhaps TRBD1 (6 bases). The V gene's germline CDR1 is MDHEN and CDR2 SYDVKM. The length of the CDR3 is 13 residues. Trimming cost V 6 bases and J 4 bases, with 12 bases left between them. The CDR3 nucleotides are TGTGCCAGCAGGGAGACAGGTATCTATGGCTACACCTTC. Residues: CASRETGIYGYTF.

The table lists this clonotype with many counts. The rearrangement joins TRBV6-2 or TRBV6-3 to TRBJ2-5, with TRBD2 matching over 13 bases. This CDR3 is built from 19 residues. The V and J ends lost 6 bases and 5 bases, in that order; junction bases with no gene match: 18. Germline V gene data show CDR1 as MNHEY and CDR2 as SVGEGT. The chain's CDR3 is CASRSHPTSGRVAGETQYF. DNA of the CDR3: TGTGCCAGCAGATCCCACCCAACTAGCGGGAGGGTAGCGGGGGAGACCCAGTACTTC.

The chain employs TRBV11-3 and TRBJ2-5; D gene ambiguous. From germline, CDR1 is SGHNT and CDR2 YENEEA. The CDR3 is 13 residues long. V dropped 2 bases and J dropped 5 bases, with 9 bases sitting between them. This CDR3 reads CASSLWGLETQYF. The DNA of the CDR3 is TGTGCCAGCAGCTTATGGGGTCTGGAGACCCAGTACTTC.

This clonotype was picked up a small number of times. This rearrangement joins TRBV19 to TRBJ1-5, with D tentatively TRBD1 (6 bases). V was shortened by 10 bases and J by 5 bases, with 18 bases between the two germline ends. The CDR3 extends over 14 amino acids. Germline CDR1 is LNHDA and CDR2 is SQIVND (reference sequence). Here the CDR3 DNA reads TGTGCCACAGAGGGGGGGGGGATCTATCAGCCCCAGCATTTT. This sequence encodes CATEGGGIYQPQHF.

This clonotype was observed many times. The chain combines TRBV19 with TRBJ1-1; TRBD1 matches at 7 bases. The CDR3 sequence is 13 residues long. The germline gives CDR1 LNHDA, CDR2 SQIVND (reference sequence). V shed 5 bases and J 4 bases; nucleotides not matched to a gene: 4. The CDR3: CASSATGVTEAFF. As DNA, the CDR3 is TGTGCCAGTAGTGCTACAGGGGTCACTGAAGCTTTCTTT.

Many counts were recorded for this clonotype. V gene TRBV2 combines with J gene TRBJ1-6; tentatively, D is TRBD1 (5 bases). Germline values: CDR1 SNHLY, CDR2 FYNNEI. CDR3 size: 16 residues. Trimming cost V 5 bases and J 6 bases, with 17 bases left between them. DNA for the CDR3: TGTGCCAGCAGTCCTGGGTCCCGTGGGGGTAATTCACCCCTCCACTTT. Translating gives CASSPGSRGGNSPLHF.